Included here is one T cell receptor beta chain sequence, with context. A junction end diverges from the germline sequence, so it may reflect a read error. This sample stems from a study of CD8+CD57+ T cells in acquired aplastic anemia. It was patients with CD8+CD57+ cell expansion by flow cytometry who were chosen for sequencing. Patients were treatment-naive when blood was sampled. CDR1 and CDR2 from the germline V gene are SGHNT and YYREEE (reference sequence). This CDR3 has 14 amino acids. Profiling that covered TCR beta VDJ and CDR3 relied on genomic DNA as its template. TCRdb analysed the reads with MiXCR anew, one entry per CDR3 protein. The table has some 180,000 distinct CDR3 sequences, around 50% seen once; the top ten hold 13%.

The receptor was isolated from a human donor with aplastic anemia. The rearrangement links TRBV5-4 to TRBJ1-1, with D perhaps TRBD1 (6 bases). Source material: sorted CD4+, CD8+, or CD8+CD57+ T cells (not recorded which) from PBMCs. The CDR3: CASSLGKTGNEAFF. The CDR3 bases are TGTGCCAGCAGCTTGGGCAAGACAGGCAATGAAGCCTTCTTT.